Listed here are 9 T cell receptor beta chains from one sample, sequenced in a study of CD8+ T cells in alopecia areata. As the sequencing template, cDNA was produced by extracting RNA and reverse transcribing it. Sequenced by immunoSEQ multiplex PCR; TCRdb stores in-frame clones only, minus some. This table has tens of thousands of clones, 55% to 75% appearing once. The sample here was CD8+ T cells sorted from blood, taken at week 0. The origin of the receptors is a human donor with alopecia areata.

This clone was counted once. The V gene is TRBV7-9, the J gene TRBJ1-2, with TRBD1 matching over 8 bases. V shed 3 bases and J 5 bases; nucleotides not matched to a gene: 8. CDR1 is SEHNR, CDR2 FQNEAQ, per germline (reference sequence). CDR3 size: 15 residues. This CDR3 reads CASSFTDRDEYGYTF. The CDR3 DNA sequence: TGTGCCAGCAGCTTTACGGACAGGGACGAATATGGCTACACCTTC.

This chain connects TRBV5-4 to TRBJ2-5; D is perhaps TRBD1 or TRBD2 (7 bases each). Germline V CDR1 and CDR2: SGHNT, YYREEE (reference sequence). The CDR3 has 16 amino acids. V lost 4 bases and J 5 bases, leaving 21 bases between the germline ends. In nucleotides, the CDR3 is TGTGCCAGCAGCATTTCAGGGGGGGTAGGGGCCGAGACCCAGTACTTC. Translating it yields CASSISGGVGAETQYF.

The rearrangement uses TRBV7-2 and TRBJ2-7, with a tentative D call TRBD2 (5 bases). The CDR3 has 12 amino acids. Trimming removed 5 bases from V and 2 bases from J, with 7 bases in between. Germline assignment: CDR1 SGHTA and CDR2 FQGNSA. CDR3 sequence (DNA): TGTGCCAGCAGCCGGGGAGCCTACGAGCAGTACTTC. Translated: CASSRGAYEQYF.

This clone showed up just a few times. This sequence joins TRBV6-5 and TRBJ2-5; 10 bases align to TRBD2. This CDR3 is 14 amino acids long. Trimming at V came to 6 bases and at J to 5 bases, leaving 6 bases not matched to a gene. Germline V CDR1 and CDR2: MNHEY, SVGAGI. CDR3 sequence reads: CASRSGRASETQYF. In DNA, the CDR3 is TGTGCCAGCAGGAGCGGGAGGGCGTCGGAGACCCAGTACTTC.

This sequence joins TRBV5-6 and TRBJ1-1, with D perhaps TRBD1 (6 bases). The CDR3 has 15 residues. CDR1 SGHDT and CDR2 YYEEEE come from the germline V gene. Trimming pared 4 bases from V and 2 bases from J, leaving 15 bases between. Here the CDR3 reads CASSPLWGPNTEAFF. The DNA for the CDR3 is TGTGCCAGCAGCCCCCTTTGGGGGCCCAACACTGAAGCTTTCTTT.

The chain uses TRBV29-1 and TRBJ2-5; 7 bases are shared with TRBD2. The ends lost 1 base at V and 4 bases at J; junction bases unmatched: 12. The CDR3 covers 16 residues. Germline CDR1 reads SQVTM; CDR2 reads ANQGSEA. CDR3 coding DNA: TGCAGCGTTGAAGGGACTAGTCAGGGTACAGCAGAGACCCAGTACTTC. Translating it yields CSVEGTSQGTAETQYF.

This clone appeared once. The chain couples TRBV7-9 to TRBJ2-3, with D tentatively TRBD1 or TRBD2 (5 bases each). Per germline, CDR1 SEHNR and CDR2 FQNEAQ (reference sequence). V lost 2 bases and J 3 bases, leaving 15 bases between the germline ends. The CDR3 extends over 16 amino acids. DNA of the CDR3: TGTGCCAGCAGCTTATGGCCCGGGGCCCTGACAGATACGCAGTATTTT. Its protein is CASSLWPGALTDTQYF.

This clone has more than one count but fewer than ten. J is TRBJ2-4 and V is TRBV7-9; 10 bases align to TRBD2. The CDR3 covers 18 residues. V lost 4 bases, J lost 0 bases, and 9 bases stayed unmatched. Germline-derived CDR1 and CDR2 are SEHNR and FQNEAQ (reference sequence). Here the CDR3 reads CASSSGLARTLAKNIQYF. The CDR3 DNA reads TGTGCCAGCAGCTCGGGACTAGCGAGGACCCTAGCCAAAAACATTCAGTACTTC.

This clone has a handful of counts. This chain joins TRBV27 and TRBJ2-6; TRBD1 aligns across 8 bases. CDR1 MNHEY and CDR2 SMNVEV come from the germline V gene (reference sequence). This CDR3 region has 17 residues. V gave up 3 bases and J gave up 0 bases; unmatched junction bases: 4. CDR3 in DNA: TGTGCCAGCAGTTTGACAGGGGTCCTCTCTGGGGCCAACGTCCTGACTTTC. It is translated as CASSLTGVLSGANVLTF.